This TCR beta chain was identified in a study of post-analysis software for immune sequencing data (dated by TCRdb to about 2015). Turning to the overall study: The recorded disease courses included relapsing-remitting, secondary progressive and progressive-relapsing multiple sclerosis, and some patients had no subtype annotation. The patient repertoires were compared against about 10 previously published healthy control repertoires obtained from donors aged about 6 to 26 years. A subset of samples was prepared in parallel using single-end sample barcoding, then pooled and co-amplified after Illumina adapter ligation. General conclusions and limits of the study: Direct clustering with F measure revealed strong co-clustering of samples prepared in the same batch, which led to a batch-effect correction. Patients showed significantly higher frequencies than controls for about 5 TRBV segments, among them TRBV5-6, TRBV5-1 and TRBV20-1. The control group was slightly older than the multiple sclerosis patient group. Compared with controls, multiple sclerosis patients had significantly lower normalized Chao1 diversity, a finding suggesting substantial peripheral T-cell clonal expansion.

TCR beta repertoires were profiled from peripheral blood of under 15 young patients with multiple sclerosis to demonstrate the VDJtools post-analysis software. The multiple sclerosis patients were children and adolescents ranging in age from roughly 6 to 15 years. A remark on this clonotype: This clone's antigen is unknown. No quality values exist for individual bases; no much larger clone is one base distant.

Its CDR3 holds 17 amino acids, cysteine through phenylalanine. The DNA shown is the 51-base CDR3, in frame from base 1. V loses 3 bases of germline sequence and J loses 1 base, and the interval between the two ends is 19 bases. Sequences DFQATT (CDR1) and SNEGSKA (CDR2) are obtained from the germline V gene (reference sequence). Receptor amplification or capture employed PCR. For sequencing, an Illumina HiSeq 2500 was employed. To reduce PCR and sequencing biases, unique molecular identifiers were incorporated into the TCR beta cDNA libraries. Roughly 500,000 cDNA molecules were obtained per 1 to 10 million input T cells, so each molecule approximated one T cell. The same protocol used for the earlier healthy control dataset was applied to prepare and sequence the patient libraries. Within a given batch, samples were prepared together, multiplexed and sequenced on the same HiSeq lane. From the authors' description of their analysis: MIGEC handled the raw barcoded reads, throwing out single-read molecular identifier groups before consensus assembly and CDR3 extraction. Clonotype tables were post-analysed with VDJtools, and diversity was normalized by down-sampling all datasets to the smallest sample size. To correct batch-related cross-sample contamination, repertoire overlap clustering matched CDR3 amino acid sequences but not nucleotide sequences. TCRdb trimmed public reads at Q25 via fastp, called clones via MiXCR and kept in-frame beta chains. Each CDR3 protein gets just one entry, which takes the most common genes and DNA from the rows behind it. V and J calls and clone size were set by TCRdb, not the authors. The sample table contains about 540,000 distinct CDR3 sequences; only one count was recorded for approximately 31% of them. 4.5% to 7.5% of the sample rests with the top ten.

This receptor chain uses TRBV20-1 and TRBJ2-1; tentative D gene TRBD2, with 5 bases matching. The sequenced material came from blood. This receptor was identified in a girl aged 2-17 years with multiple sclerosis. The nucleotides are TGCAGTGCTAGTATGATGGCGGGCCCTGTTTCCTACAATGAGCAGTTCTTC. This encodes CSASMMAGPVSYNEQFF.